This is a list of T cell receptor beta chains from one sample in a study of T-cell reconstitution after alpha-beta-depleted transplantation in children. TCRdb re-derived calls from the PCR reads in MiXCR, one entry per CDR3 protein. Of roughly 350,000 distinct CDR3 sequences in the sample, around 16% were seen once. The source was PBMCs, mostly from graft donor cells, collected 360 days after TCRalphabeta/CD19-depleted stem cell transplant. The receptor source for this set is a male patient aged 2-15 years who had a stem cell transplant for acute lymphoblastic leukemia, so the T cells may come from the graft donor. CDR3s include the opening cysteine and the closing phenylalanine or tryptophan. The D gene is left open where the match is weak. Size tells how often a clone was seen (once, few, many) or the class of an expanded clone, and some rows leave it out.

abundance: few
d_gene: TRBD2
j_gene: TRBJ2-3
v_gene: TRBV30
len: 16
CDR3nt: TGTGCCTGGAGGGCCCGGGGAGGGACGGGCACAGATACGCAGTATTTT
CDR3aa: CAWRARGGTGTDTQYF

abundance: .
d_gene: .
j_gene: TRBJ2-3
v_gene: TRBV4-3
len: 17
CDR3nt: TGCGCCAGCAGCCAAGAACGCAGACTAACCAACACAGATACGCAGTATTTT
CDR3aa: CASSQERRLTNTDTQYF

abundance: many
d_gene: .
j_gene: TRBJ1-4
v_gene: TRBV4-3
len: 14
CDR3nt: TGCGCCAGCAGCCCGGATGCAACTAATGAAAAACTGTTTTTT
CDR3aa: CASSPDATNEKLFF

abundance: many
d_gene: .
j_gene: TRBJ2-2
v_gene: TRBV19
len: 15
CDR3nt: TGTGCCAGTAGGAGAGGGACATCGAACACCGGGGAGCTGTTTTTT
CDR3aa: CASRRGTSNTGELFF

abundance: few
d_gene: .
j_gene: TRBJ2-5
v_gene: TRBV7-8
len: 16
CDR3nt: TGTGCCAGCAGCCGACGCCGGGTAGGGCCCCAAGAGACCCAGTACTTC
CDR3aa: CASSRRRVGPQETQYF

abundance: few
d_gene: TRBD1
j_gene: TRBJ1-5
v_gene: TRBV25-1
len: 17
CDR3nt: TGTGCCAGCGGCTGGACAGGGGAATTAGACGGCAATCAGCCCCAGCATTTT
CDR3aa: CASGWTGELDGNQPQHF

abundance: .
d_gene: .
j_gene: TRBJ1-1
v_gene: TRBV12-3/TRBV12-4
len: 17
CDR3nt: TGTGCCAGCAGTTTAAGGCAGGGCGTGGAGATGAACACTGAAGCTTTCTTT
CDR3aa: CASSLRQGVEMNTEAFF

abundance: many
d_gene: TRBD1
j_gene: TRBJ2-5
v_gene: TRBV12-3/TRBV12-4
len: 12
CDR3nt: TGTGCCAGCGGACAGGGGAGGGACCCACGACGCTTC
CDR3aa: CASGQGRDPRRF

abundance: few
d_gene: .
j_gene: TRBJ1-1
v_gene: TRBV28
len: 16
CDR3nt: TGTGCCAGCAGTTTAGGGGGGAGAGGAATGAACACTGAAGCTTTCTTT
CDR3aa: CASSLGGRGMNTEAFF

abundance: .
d_gene: .
j_gene: TRBJ1-1
v_gene: TRBV15
len: 14
CDR3nt: TGTGCCACCAGCAGAGATTTAAGTAACACTGAAGCTTTCTTT
CDR3aa: CATSRDLSNTEAFF

abundance: few
d_gene: .
j_gene: TRBJ1-1
v_gene: TRBV29-1
len: 15
CDR3nt: TGCAGCGTCACCGGGACAATTAGTACTTTCGCTGAAGCTTTCTTT
CDR3aa: CSVTGTISTFAEAFF

abundance: many
d_gene: TRBD1
j_gene: TRBJ2-7
v_gene: TRBV12-3/TRBV12-4
len: 16
CDR3nt: TGTGCCAGCAGTTTCCAGGGGGATGGGAGCTCCTACGAGCAGTACTTC
CDR3aa: CASSFQGDGSSYEQYF

abundance: .
d_gene: .
j_gene: TRBJ2-2
v_gene: TRBV7-3
len: 14
CDR3nt: TGTGCCAGCAGCTTCCAAAACCTCGCCGGGGAGCTGTTTTTT
CDR3aa: CASSFQNLAGELFF

abundance: many
d_gene: .
j_gene: TRBJ1-1
v_gene: TRBV29-1
len: 13
CDR3nt: TGCAGCGTTTGGCAGATCTTGAACACTGAAGCTTTCTTT
CDR3aa: CSVWQILNTEAFF

abundance: .
d_gene: .
j_gene: TRBJ1-2
v_gene: TRBV3-1
len: 15
CDR3nt: TGTGCCAGCAGCCAAGAAGCCCGACAGGCCTATGGCTACACCTTC
CDR3aa: CASSQEARQAYGYTF

abundance: many
d_gene: .
j_gene: TRBJ2-7
v_gene: TRBV28
len: 13
CDR3nt: TGTGCCAGCAGTTGGGTGGGATCCTACGAGCAGTACTTC
CDR3aa: CASSWVGSYEQYF

abundance: few
d_gene: .
j_gene: TRBJ2-2
v_gene: TRBV27
len: 13
CDR3nt: TGTGCCAGCAGTCCCCGGACTGGCGGGGAGCTGTTTTTT
CDR3aa: CASSPRTGGELFF

abundance: few
d_gene: .
j_gene: TRBJ1-1
v_gene: TRBV4-3
len: 15
CDR3nt: TGCGCCAGCAGCCAAGCTCCGTGGGTCAACACTGAAGCTTTCTTT
CDR3aa: CASSQAPWVNTEAFF

abundance: .
d_gene: TRBD2
j_gene: TRBJ2-3
v_gene: TRBV27
len: 15
CDR3nt: TGTGCCAGCAGGCGACTAGCAATACGAACAGATACGCAGTATTTT
CDR3aa: CASRRLAIRTDTQYF

abundance: few
d_gene: TRBD1
j_gene: TRBJ2-1
v_gene: TRBV2
len: 12
CDR3nt: TGTGCCAGCAGACCCCGGGACAGGGGCGAGTTCTTC
CDR3aa: CASRPRDRGEFF

abundance: .
d_gene: TRBD2
j_gene: TRBJ2-4
v_gene: TRBV6-1
len: 18
CDR3nt: TGTGCCAGCAGAACTAGGGCCCCGGGACTAGCGGGATCCGGCATTCAGTACTTC
CDR3aa: CASRTRAPGLAGSGIQYF

abundance: .
d_gene: .
j_gene: TRBJ1-4
v_gene: TRBV6-1
len: 15
CDR3nt: TGTGCCAGCAGTGACCCCCCGGCCAGGCGGGAAAAACTGTTTTTT
CDR3aa: CASSDPPARREKLFF

abundance: .
d_gene: TRBD2
j_gene: TRBJ2-1
v_gene: TRBV5-1
len: 14
CDR3nt: TGCGCCAGCAGCCCCCGGGGGACTACAGGTGAGCAGTTCTTC
CDR3aa: CASSPRGTTGEQFF

abundance: few
d_gene: .
j_gene: TRBJ2-1
v_gene: TRBV10-3
len: 12
CDR3nt: TGTGCCATCAAGGACAACTACAATGAGCAGTTCTTC
CDR3aa: CAIKDNYNEQFF

abundance: many
d_gene: TRBD2
j_gene: TRBJ2-7
v_gene: TRBV4-2
len: 16
CDR3nt: TGTGCCAGCAGCCACCCTAGCGGTACCAGCTCCTACGAGCAGTACTTC
CDR3aa: CASSHPSGTSSYEQYF

abundance: .
d_gene: .
j_gene: TRBJ2-7
v_gene: TRBV4-1
len: 15
CDR3nt: TGCGCCAGCAGCCAAGATGCCAGGGTCCCCTACGAGCAGTACTTC
CDR3aa: CASSQDARVPYEQYF

abundance: .
d_gene: TRBD2
j_gene: TRBJ2-1
v_gene: TRBV7-9
len: 13
CDR3nt: TGTGCCAGCAGCTTAAGGACTAGCAATGAGCAGTTCTTC
CDR3aa: CASSLRTSNEQFF

abundance: few
d_gene: TRBD2
j_gene: TRBJ2-1
v_gene: TRBV2
len: 11
CDR3nt: TGTGCTAGCGGGAGTGAGAATGAGCAGTTCTTC
CDR3aa: CASGSENEQFF

abundance: few
d_gene: .
j_gene: TRBJ2-1
v_gene: TRBV4-2
len: 16
CDR3nt: TGTGCCAGCAGCCAAGATTGGGGAGATCGAAACAATGAGCAGTTCTTC
CDR3aa: CASSQDWGDRNNEQFF

abundance: .
d_gene: TRBD2
j_gene: TRBJ2-2
v_gene: TRBV4-2
len: 16
CDR3nt: TGTGCCAGCAGCCAAGATGCGGGAGTAGTGACCGGGGAGCTGTTTTTT
CDR3aa: CASSQDAGVVTGELFF

abundance: once
d_gene: .
j_gene: TRBJ1-2
v_gene: TRBV11-1
len: 18
CDR3nt: TGTGCCAGCAGCGGCAGGAAGGGACTCTTGTCTCCTAACTATGGCTACACCTTC
CDR3aa: CASSGRKGLLSPNYGYTF

abundance: many
d_gene: .
j_gene: TRBJ2-1
v_gene: TRBV5-4
len: 13
CDR3nt: TGTGCCAGCAGCATTGGTAGCAGCCCAGAGCAGTTCTTC
CDR3aa: CASSIGSSPEQFF